The clone carrying this TCR beta chain was counted a single time. Assay used: immunoSEQ multiplex PCR; TCRdb lists only in-frame clones, some missing. The sample shows approximately 2.5 million clones, around 90% of them seen only once. This sample stems from a study of shared clonotypes between healthy human individuals. Germline V gene sequence: CDR1 MNHEY, CDR2 SVGAGI. Trimming removed 1 base at V and 1 base at J, with 10 bases between. This CDR3 comprises 15 residues. The receptor was derived from a man between 18 and 35 years old in good health. The chain is built from TRBV6-5 and TRBJ2-5; tentatively, D is TRBD1 (6 bases). The sample comprised naive CD4+ T cells sorted from blood. The subset was: CD45RA+ positively selected. The CDR3 loop reads CASSYWDKLQETQYF. CDR3 DNA: TGTGCCAGCAGTTACTGGGACAAGCTCCAAGAGACCCAGTACTTC.